Listed here are 17 T cell receptor beta chains from one sample, sequenced in a study of blood T cell repertoires in COVID-19. Some clones are missing from TCRdb's copy, which holds only in-frame ones; the method was immunoSEQ multiplex PCR. The data show more than 200,000 clones, about 85% seen once. The material sequenced was peripheral blood. These receptors all stem from a woman of 80 years or more with acute or convalescent COVID-19.

The V call is TRBV6-5, the J call TRBJ2-3; 11 bases match TRBD2. Germline V lookup: CDR1 MNHEY, CDR2 SVGAGI. The CDR3 runs 15 residues. V lost 7 bases and J lost 2; bases outside the gene matches: 5. CDR3 region: CASNLAGGPTDTQYF. The CDR3 region has the DNA TGTGCCAGCAACTTAGCGGGAGGGCCCACAGATACGCAGTATTTT.

The count of this clone is one. The chain recombines TRBV5-1 with TRBJ2-3, with 16 bases identical to TRBD2. The ends lost 4 bases at V and 5 bases at J; junction bases unmatched: 10. CDR3 length: 18 amino acids. CDR1 SGHRS and CDR2 YFSETQ come from the germline V gene. The CDR3 protein is CASSLGTSGGASIDTQYF. DNA for the CDR3: TGCGCCAGCAGCCTCGGGACTAGCGGGGGGGCCTCGATAGATACGCAGTATTTT.

This sequence joins TRBV7-9 and TRBJ2-2; 9 nucleotides line up with TRBD2. The CDR3 loop spans 16 amino acids. The junction had 11 bases not matched to a gene; V was cut back by 5 bases and J by 7 bases. The germline V gene has CDR1 SEHNR and CDR2 FQNEAQ (reference sequence). CDR3 sequence: CASSPELAGFLGELFF. In DNA, the CDR3 is TGTGCCAGCAGCCCAGAGCTAGCGGGATTCCTCGGGGAGCTGTTTTTT.

This chain connects TRBV15 to TRBJ1-3; 7 bases fit TRBD1. The CDR3 has 16 amino acids. With V trimmed by 0 bases and J by 1 base, 3 bases remained unmatched. Germline values: CDR1 LNHNV, CDR2 YYDKDF (reference sequence). The CDR3 DNA reads as TGTGCCACCAGCAGAGAACAGGGGAGTTCTGGAAACACCATATATTTT. Translating gives CATSREQGSSGNTIYF.

The chain employs TRBV9 and TRBJ2-2; the match to TRBD2 covers 9 bases. CDR1 is SGDLS, CDR2 YYNGEE, per germline. The CDR3 totals 15 residues. V gave up 0 bases and J gave up 7 bases; unmatched junction bases: 4. For the CDR3, the DNA is TGTGCCAGCAGCGTAGATAGCGGGAGTATCGGGGAGCTGTTTTTT. This translates into CASSVDSGSIGELFF.

The genes are TRBV7-2 and TRBJ2-5; the match to TRBD2 covers 9 bases. The CDR3 covers 15 residues. V was pared by 6 bases and J by 0 bases, with 5 bases of the junction left unmatched. Looked up from germline, CDR1 is SGHTA and CDR2 is FQGNSA. In DNA form, the CDR3 reads TGTGCCAGCAGGGTGACTAGCGGAAACCAAGAGACCCAGTACTTC. Its protein product is CASRVTSGNQETQYF.

The rearrangement uses TRBV2 and TRBJ1-2; weak D call: TRBD1 (5 bases). Trimming stripped 7 bases from V and 5 bases from J, with 17 bases between. The CDR3 runs to 14 residues. Germline V gives CDR1 SNHLY, CDR2 FYNNEI. Written as DNA, the CDR3 is TGTGCCAGCACCGAGAACAGGAGTACATATGGCTACACCTTC. Amino acids: CASTENRSTYGYTF.

This clone was observed once. This chain uses TRBV2 with TRBJ1-2; 7 nucleotides line up with TRBD1. The CDR3 runs 13 residues. Germline values: CDR1 SNHLY, CDR2 FYNNEI. Trimming removed 6 bases from V and 1 base from J; junction bases left unmatched: 2. CDR3 region: CASRGDSNYGYTF. CDR3 bases: TGTGCCAGCAGGGGGGACAGTAACTATGGCTACACCTTC.

This sequence joins TRBV9 and TRBJ1-1, with D unclear. Germline CDR1 reads SGDLS; CDR2 reads YYNGEE. V lost 0 bases to trimming and J lost 6 bases, with 18 bases between them. The CDR3 consists of 16 residues. CDR3 DNA sequence: TGTGCCAGCAGCGTAGTGGTATCGGGGTTCGCCGCTGAAGCTTTCTTT. Translation: CASSVVVSGFAAEAFF.

V usage is TRBV6-5 and J usage is TRBJ1-2; TRBD1 might be the D (6 bases). This CDR3 contains 15 residues. Trimming shortened V by 6 bases and J by 3 bases, and 17 bases separated the two germline ends. From germline, CDR1 is MNHEY and CDR2 SVGAGI. Written as DNA, the CDR3 is TGTGCCAGCAGGAGACGACCCGCAGGGGACTATGGCTACACCTTC. This sequence encodes CASRRRPAGDYGYTF.

The chain recombines TRBV5-1 with TRBJ2-3, with D perhaps matching TRBD2 (5 bases). V was clipped by 3 bases and J by 3 bases, with 14 bases between them. From germline, CDR1 is SGHRS and CDR2 YFSETQ. The CDR3 spans 15 residues. The CDR3 DNA is TGCGCCAGCAGCTCGAGCACTAGGCCTACAGATACGCAGTATTTT. Protein: CASSSSTRPTDTQYF.

This chain joins TRBV18 and TRBJ2-4; 9 nucleotides line up with TRBD1. The CDR3 runs to 17 residues. The germline gives CDR1 KGHSH, CDR2 LQKENI. Germline trimming cut 0 bases from V and 3 bases from J; bases unmatched to any gene: 6. The CDR3 spells CASSPPGTGFLKNIQYF. The DNA for the CDR3 is TGTGCCAGCTCACCACCGGGGACAGGGTTTCTCAAAAACATTCAGTACTTC. Drawing the rest from reference TRBV18 and TRBJ2-4, the complete variable domain is NAGVMQNPRHLVRRRGQEARLRCSPMKGHSHVYWYRQLPEEGLKFMVYLQKENIIDESGMPKERFSAEFPKEGPSILRIQQVVRGDSAAYFCASSPPGTGFLKNIQYFGAGTRLSVL.

CDR3 in amino acids: CASSPDAGWTEAFF. The CDR3 DNA reads TGTGCCAGCTCACCCGACGCGGGGTGGACTGAAGCTTTCTTT. This chain links TRBV18 with TRBJ1-1; the D is unclear. The CDR3 consists of 14 residues. Germline V gene data show CDR1 as KGHSH and CDR2 as LQKENI. Trimming shortened V by 3 bases and J by 5 bases, and 13 bases separated the two germline ends.

This clone was counted once. V usage is TRBV5-6 and J usage is TRBJ1-3; D gene uncertain. This CDR3 is 14 amino acids long. Per germline, CDR1 SGHDT and CDR2 YYEEEE. V dropped 1 base and J dropped 2 bases, with 7 bases sitting between them. The chain's CDR3 is CASSLLQPGNTIYF. The CDR3 nucleotides are TGTGCCAGCAGCTTGTTACAGCCTGGAAACACCATATATTTT. Complete variable domain (other parts from reference TRBV5-6 and TRBJ1-3): DAGVTQSPTHLIKTRGQQVTLRCSPKSGHDTVSWYQQALGQGPQFIFQYYEEEERQRGNFPDRFSGHQFPNYSSELNVNALLLGDSALYLCASSLLQPGNTIYFGEGSWLTVV.

The chain carries TRBV20-1 and TRBJ2-7; TRBD2 agrees at 8 bases. The germline V gene encodes CDR1 DFQATT and CDR2 SNEGSKA (reference sequence). J lost 6 bases, V lost 3 bases, and 7 bases had no gene match. The CDR3 length is 13 residues. CDR3 in amino acids: CSASRGGLSEQYF. CDR3 sequence (DNA): TGCAGTGCTAGTCGGGGGGGGCTTTCCGAGCAGTACTTC.

The genes are TRBV27 and TRBJ1-6; 7 bases match TRBD1. V lost 6 bases and J lost 1; bases outside the gene matches: 3. The length of the CDR3 is 15 residues. Germline assignment: CDR1 MNHEY and CDR2 SMNVEV (reference sequence). The CDR3 bases are TGTGCCAGCAGGTCAGGGGGATCCTATAATTCACCCCTCCACTTT. Amino acid sequence: CASRSGGSYNSPLHF.

The chain employs TRBV19 and TRBJ2-2, with 10 bases matching TRBD2. The CDR3 totals 16 residues. The germline gives CDR1 LNHDA, CDR2 SQIVND (reference sequence). With V trimmed by 6 bases and J by 4 bases, 8 bases remained unmatched. The CDR3 bases are TGTGCCAGTAGGGGAGCGGGAGGGCCGGGCACCGGGGAGCTGTTTTTT. It translates to CASRGAGGPGTGELFF.